This T cell receptor beta chain stems from a study of human T cells and chemical hapten exposure. The CDR3 is 15 residues long. The V end was cut by 6 bases, the J end by 5 bases, with 19 bases between. Germline V CDR1 and CDR2: SNHLY, FYNNEI. The time point was: pre-sensitization, week 0. Documented treatment: therapeutic diphenylcyclopropenone sensitization with weekly scalp DPC. Via MiXCR, TCRdb re-called the RACE reads, giving one row per CDR3 protein. The sample lists approximately 90,000 distinct CDR3 sequences; 6.5% to 10% were seen once. At least ten counts were recorded for this clonotype. Sequenced here: whole blood, sampled in connection with sensitization to the hapten diphenylcyclopropenone (DPC). This chain connects TRBV2 to TRBJ2-5, with TRBD2 as a possible D gene (6 bases). This TCR was sampled from a man between 40 and 49 years old with alopecia areata. Some clones in this sample may be carry-over from other donors' samples. The CDR3 bases are TGTGCCAGCAGGGGGACTCTCCTTATTCAGGAGACCCAGTACTTC. Translation: CASRGTLLIQETQYF.